What follows are 31 T cell receptor beta chains derived from one specimen sequenced in a study of cytomegalovirus exposure and HLA in healthy donors. Repertoires were generated with immunoSEQ multiplex PCR, while TCRdb's copy carries only in-frame clones and drops some. Among 120,000 to 150,000 clones, roughly 87% were seen once, and the ten largest hold roughly 4.3%. The sample comprised PBMCs. These receptors were taken from a man younger than 35 in good health and CMV-seropositive.

CDR3 protein: CASSFFGTSGGVGVEQFF. As DNA, the CDR3 is TGCGCCAGCAGCTTCTTCGGGACTAGCGGGGGCGTGGGGGTTGAGCAGTTCTTC. The genes are TRBV5-1 and TRBJ2-1; 14 bases map to TRBD2. The CDR3 contains 18 residues. The V gene end was trimmed by 2 bases and the J gene end by 9 bases; junction bases not matched to a gene: 13. CDR1 and CDR2 (germline): SGHRS, YFSETQ.

The chain recombines TRBV5-1 with TRBJ2-7; D perhaps matches TRBD2 (6 bases). The V end lost 0 bases, the J end lost 5 bases, and 9 bases lay between the germline ends. Germline lookup yields CDR1 SGHRS and CDR2 YFSETQ. CDR3 length: 13 amino acids. CDR3 in DNA: TGCGCCAGCAGCTTGGGCGGGACGAACGAGCAGTACTTC. Amino acid sequence: CASSLGGTNEQYF.

The gene calls are TRBV9 and TRBJ1-1; possible D gene TRBD1, 5 bases. CDR3 length equals 13 residues. Looked up from germline, CDR1 is SGDLS and CDR2 is YYNGEE. V lost 5 bases and J 4 bases, leaving 12 bases between the germline ends. CDR3 residues: CASSRTGVTEAFF. The DNA for the CDR3 is TGTGCCAGCAGTCGGACGGGGGTCACTGAAGCTTTCTTT.

The chain combines TRBV2 with TRBJ1-4, with D perhaps TRBD1 (5 bases). Trimming took 9 bases from V and 5 from J, leaving 13 bases between them. This CDR3 contains 13 residues. Per germline, CDR1 SNHLY and CDR2 FYNNEI. The CDR3 loop reads CASRRGPNEKLFF. Written as DNA, the CDR3 is TGTGCCAGTAGGAGGGGACCAAATGAAAAACTGTTTTTT.

The CDR3 nucleotides read TGTGCCAGCAGTGAGGCGGGGGGCCCAATAAGCACAGATACGCAGTATTTT. This gives the protein CASSEAGGPISTDTQYF. This chain joins TRBV6-1 and TRBJ2-3, with TRBD2 matching over 8 bases. Germline-derived CDR1 and CDR2 are MNHNS and SASEGT. The CDR3 consists of 17 residues. V lost 3 bases to trimming and J lost 0 bases; unmatched junction nucleotides: 8.

The V gene is TRBV15, the J gene TRBJ1-5; 11 bases match TRBD1. The V segment lost 5 bases and the J segment 5 bases; nucleotides outside the gene matches: 14. This CDR3 region has 18 residues. CDR1 is LNHNV, CDR2 YYDKDF, per germline (reference sequence). The CDR3 region is CATSSDRGRVDGHQPQHF. For the CDR3, the DNA is TGTGCCACCAGCTCGGACAGGGGGCGCGTCGATGGCCATCAGCCCCAGCATTTT.

The V call is TRBV19, the J call TRBJ1-5, with 8 bases matching TRBD1. The V gene end was trimmed by 4 bases and the J gene end by 2 bases; junction bases not matched to a gene: 4. Germline V gives CDR1 LNHDA, CDR2 SQIVND (reference sequence). The CDR3 extends over 15 amino acids. The chain's CDR3 is CASSTGQGGNQPQHF. The DNA of the CDR3 is TGTGCCAGTAGTACCGGACAGGGTGGCAATCAGCCCCAGCATTTT.

The V and J genes are TRBV4-1 and TRBJ1-2, with D tentatively TRBD1 (5 bases). The CDR3 is 16 residues long. V was pared by 0 bases and J by 4 bases, with 15 bases between. Germline V gene lookup returns CDR1 MGHRA and CDR2 YSYEKL. The CDR3 region has the DNA TGCGCCAGCAGCCAAGAAGGGGCGGCGCCCCTCTATGGCTACACCTTC. Its protein product is CASSQEGAAPLYGYTF.

This clone was seen a single time. The CDR3 reads CASSLGGTSVSYEQYF. CDR3 nucleotides: TGTGCCAGCAGCTTAGGCGGGACTAGCGTGAGCTACGAGCAGTACTTC. The rearrangement uses TRBV7-2 and TRBJ2-7; 10 nucleotides line up with TRBD2. The trim removed 1 base at V and 3 bases at J, leaving 6 bases unmatched. Per germline, CDR1 SGHTA and CDR2 FQGNSA. The CDR3 is 16 residues long.

This chain joins TRBV25-1 and TRBJ2-5; a weak D match, TRBD2 (6 bases). Deletions cut 2 bases from V and 5 bases from J, with 9 bases between. Germline V gene sequence: CDR1 MGHDK, CDR2 SYGVNS. The CDR3 sequence is 13 residues long. The CDR3 DNA reads TGTGCCAGCAGTGAAGGGGGGAGGGAGACCCAGTACTTC. Protein sequence: CASSEGGRETQYF.

The CDR3 bases are TGTGCTAGTGGTTCCGGGGGGTACGAGCAGTACTTC. It yields the protein CASGSGGYEQYF. This chain uses TRBV12-5 with TRBJ2-7, with 7 bases identical to TRBD2. CDR1 and CDR2 from the germline V gene are LGHNT and FRNRAP. After removal of 4 bases from V and 4 bases from J, the junction contained 1 base not matched to a gene. This CDR3 comprises 12 residues.

The chain's CDR3 is CASSLTRVPAEQYF. The CDR3 bases are TGTGCCAGCAGCTTAACTCGCGTCCCCGCCGAGCAGTACTTC. The chain employs TRBV7-3 and TRBJ2-7; D gene unclear. This CDR3 contains 14 residues. The germline gives CDR1 SGHTA, CDR2 FQGTGA. V was cut by 0 bases and J by 6 bases, with 12 bases left in between.

This chain joins TRBV28 and TRBJ2-5, with D maybe TRBD1 (6 bases). The ends were cut back, 6 bases at V and 4 bases at J, with 12 bases in the middle. The germline V gene has CDR1 MDHEN and CDR2 SYDVKM. This CDR3 has 13 residues. In DNA, the CDR3 is TGTGCCAGCAGGGTACACAGGGTAGAGACCCAGTACTTC. Translating it yields CASRVHRVETQYF. Full variable domain (rest looked up from reference TRBV28 and TRBJ2-5): DVKVTQSSRYLVKRTGEKVFLECVQDMDHENMFWYRQDPGLGLRLIYFSYDVKMKEKGDIPEGYSVSREKKERFSLILESASTNQTSMYLCASRVHRVETQYFGPGTRLLVL.

This clone was observed a handful of times. The chain couples TRBV5-1 to TRBJ1-1; D might be TRBD1 (6 bases). The V gene lost 0 bases and the J gene lost 1 base, with 13 bases spanning the gap. CDR3 length: 16 amino acids. Germline V gene lookup returns CDR1 SGHRS and CDR2 YFSETQ. CDR3: CASSLVGGAGNTEAFF. The CDR3 bases are TGCGCCAGCAGCTTGGTAGGGGGGGCCGGGAACACTGAAGCTTTCTTT.

The rearrangement links TRBV2 to TRBJ2-3; 7 bases are shared with TRBD1. V was pared by 8 bases and J by 0 bases, with 5 bases of the junction left unmatched. This CDR3 has 14 amino acids. Germline CDR1 reads SNHLY; CDR2 reads FYNNEI. CDR3 sequence: CASEGTASTDTQYF. CDR3 bases: TGTGCCAGCGAGGGGACAGCAAGCACAGATACGCAGTATTTT.

The genes are TRBV6-1 and TRBJ1-6; 9 bases fit TRBD1. In germline, CDR1 is MNHNS, CDR2 SASEGT. The CDR3 runs 15 residues. Germline trimming cut 11 bases from V and 5 bases from J; bases unmatched to any gene: 10. CDR3 region: CAPARDRADNSPLHF. CDR3 DNA: TGTGCCCCCGCCCGGGACAGGGCCGATAATTCACCCCTCCACTTT.

V and J are TRBV28 and TRBJ1-6; D not resolved. The CDR3 runs 14 residues. Looked up from germline, CDR1 is MDHEN and CDR2 is SYDVKM. Trimming took 6 bases from V and 9 from J, leaving 15 bases between them. CDR3 DNA: TGTGCCAGCAGGGCGGAGCCTTCCAGTTCACCCCTCCACTTT. Translated: CASRAEPSSSPLHF.

This sequence joins TRBV15 and TRBJ1-1, with D perhaps matching TRBD1 (6 bases). Trimming shortened V by 0 bases and J by 10 bases, and 9 bases separated the two germline ends. CDR3 size: 12 residues. Germline values: CDR1 LNHNV, CDR2 YYDKDF (reference sequence). CDR3 sequence reads: CATSRDGGRAFF. The CDR3 coding sequence is TGTGCCACCAGCAGAGATGGGGGCAGAGCTTTCTTT.

The CDR3 DNA reads TGTGCCAGCAGCTTAACTCCGGGGGAGACCCAGTACTTC. This gives the protein CASSLTPGETQYF. This chain links TRBV11-2 with TRBJ2-5, with a possible D match to TRBD2 (5 bases). The CDR3 extends over 13 amino acids. V gave up 2 bases and J gave up 5 bases, with 9 bases separating them. Germline lookup yields CDR1 SGHAT and CDR2 FQNNGV.

The V call is TRBV10-3, the J call TRBJ1-2, with D uncertain. Deletions cut 7 bases from V and 0 bases from J, with 3 bases between. This CDR3 is built from 11 residues. The V gene's germline CDR1 is ENHRY and CDR2 SYGVKD. The chain's CDR3 is CAITANYGYTF. CDR3 coding DNA: TGTGCCATCACAGCTAACTATGGCTACACCTTC.

V usage is TRBV25-1 and J usage is TRBJ2-4, with D possibly being TRBD1 (5 bases). CDR1 and CDR2 from the germline V gene are MGHDK and SYGVNS. This CDR3 is 16 amino acids long. The V and J ends lost 3 bases and 2 bases respectively, with 14 bases between them. CDR3 sequence reads: CASSERGRGSKNIQYF. The CDR3 bases are TGTGCCAGCAGTGAGCGTGGAAGGGGTTCCAAAAACATTCAGTACTTC.

CDR3 sequence (DNA): TGCAGCGTTGTGCTGGCCTCTGCAGATACGCAGTATTTT. Translating gives CSVVLASADTQYF. The chain has TRBV29-1 and TRBJ2-3; D not certain. The germline V gene has CDR1 SQVTM and CDR2 ANQGSEA. V was shortened by 4 bases and J by 4 bases, with 12 bases between the two germline ends. This CDR3 has 13 residues.

This clone was seen only a few times. This chain joins TRBV6-1 and TRBJ2-1; possibly TRBD1 for D (6 bases). The CDR3 runs 16 residues. V was shortened by 0 bases and J by 9 bases, with 18 bases between the two germline ends. Germline CDR1 MNHNS, CDR2 SASEGT. CDR3 residues: CASSEARQVAGIEQFF. In nucleotides, the CDR3 is TGTGCCAGCAGTGAAGCAAGACAGGTGGCTGGTATTGAGCAGTTCTTC.

This chain joins TRBV10-3 and TRBJ2-1; 7 bases agree with TRBD2. This CDR3 is built from 12 residues. After removal of 9 bases from V and 5 bases from J, the junction contained 4 bases not matched to a gene. The germline CDR1 and CDR2 sequences are ENHRY and SYGVKD. Written as DNA, the CDR3 is TGTGCCATTTCGGGACTAAACAATGAGCAGTTCTTC. This codes for CAISGLNNEQFF.

The gene calls are TRBV6-1 and TRBJ2-1; TRBD2 matches at 13 bases. The V gene end was trimmed by 1 base and the J gene end by 9 bases; junction bases not matched to a gene: 12. Looked up from germline, CDR1 is MNHNS and CDR2 is SASEGT. The CDR3 totals 18 residues. The chain's CDR3 is CASSEGWGLAGRRIEQFF. The CDR3, as DNA: TGTGCCAGCAGTGAAGGGTGGGGACTAGCGGGAAGGCGGATTGAGCAGTTCTTC.

This clone was detected only a few times. V usage is TRBV5-1 and J usage is TRBJ1-2; TRBD1 is a possible D gene (6 bases). Germline assignment: CDR1 SGHRS and CDR2 YFSETQ. Trimming pared 0 bases from V and 2 bases from J, leaving 8 bases between. The CDR3 runs 14 residues. Here the CDR3 DNA reads TGCGCCAGCAGCTTGGACAGGGTGAACTATGGCTACACCTTC. This sequence encodes CASSLDRVNYGYTF. Based on the CDR3 plus reference TRBV5-1 and TRBJ1-2, the full variable domain is KAGVTQTPRYLIKTRGQQVTLSCSPISGHRSVSWYQQTPGQGLQFLFEYFSETQRNKGNFPGRFSGRQFSNSRSEMNVSTLELGDSALYLCASSLDRVNYGYTFGSGTRLTVV.

The chain employs TRBV7-6 and TRBJ2-5; no clear D gene. Germline CDR1 is SGHVS and CDR2 is FNYEAQ. Trimming removed 4 bases at V and 4 bases at J, with 16 bases between. CDR3 length equals 15 residues. CDR3 coding DNA: TGTGCCAGCAGCTCCGCGGTTTTCGTAAGAGAGACCCAGTACTTC. As protein: CASSSAVFVRETQYF.

This clone occurred once. This chain links TRBV30 with TRBJ2-7; 7 bases align to TRBD2. Germline V lookup: CDR1 GTSNPN, CDR2 SVGIG (reference sequence). The CDR3 consists of 14 residues. V was pared by 1 base and J by 1 base, with 4 bases of the junction left unmatched. Here the CDR3 reads CAWSALAASYEQYF. The CDR3 DNA follows: TGTGCCTGGAGTGCTCTAGCGGCGTCCTACGAGCAGTACTTC.

This rearrangement joins TRBV27 to TRBJ1-3; tentative D call: TRBD1 (5 bases). The CDR3 length is 13 residues. V was clipped by 3 bases and J by 4 bases, with 7 bases between them. Germline V gene sequence: CDR1 MNHEY, CDR2 SMNVEV (reference sequence). The CDR3 loop reads CASSLTAGNTIYF. For the CDR3, the DNA is TGTGCCAGCAGTTTGACAGCAGGAAACACCATATATTTT.

The V and J genes are TRBV7-2 and TRBJ1-2; D uncertain. Trimming cost V 3 bases and J 12 bases, with 20 bases left between them. The CDR3 loop spans 14 amino acids. Per the germline V gene, CDR1 is SGHTA and CDR2 is FQGNSA. CDR3 protein: CASSFRVLRSENTF. CDR3 DNA: TGTGCCAGCAGCTTTCGAGTATTGAGATCGGAGAACACCTTC.

The CDR3 coding sequence is TGTGCCAGTAGCCACTCCGCGATTAGCGGATACGAGCAGTACTTC. This sequence encodes CASSHSAISGYEQYF. The chain employs TRBV19 and TRBJ2-7; tentative D call: TRBD2 (6 bases). Germline V CDR1 and CDR2: LNHDA, SQIVND (reference sequence). Trimming removed 6 bases from V and 4 bases from J, with 19 bases in between. The CDR3 loop spans 15 amino acids.